Listed below are T cell receptor beta chains from one sample, sequenced in a study of blood T cell repertoires in COVID-19. Assay: immunoSEQ multiplex PCR; the TCRdb copy retains only in-frame clones and omits some. The sample lists some 200,000 clones; 83% were seen once. The source material was peripheral blood. All receptors come from a woman aged 40 to 55 with acute or convalescent COVID-19. Both conserved end residues are part of each CDR3. A D gene is named only where the DNA matches it firmly. Some rows mark clone size as missing; the rest say once, few, many or name a class of expanded clone.

TGTGCCAGTAGTATAGTTCCCCCCCCACGCGTGCGGGCTTTCTTT,CASSIVPPPRVRAFF,TRBV19,15,-,TRBJ1-1,-
TGTGCCAGTCAACCCTCCCGGGAGGGGCGACATGGCTACACCTTC,CASQPSREGRHGYTF,TRBV19,15,-,TRBJ1-2,-
TGTGCCAGCAGCCAAAAACCGGGACTAGCTGGCACAGATACGCAGTATTTT,CASSQKPGLAGTDTQYF,TRBV3-1/TRBV3-2,17,-,TRBJ2-3,TRBD2
TGTGCCAGCAGCCAAGAGAACTTCGGAAACACCATATATTTT,CASSQENFGNTIYF,TRBV4-2,14,-,TRBJ1-3,-
TGCGCCAGCAGCCCACAGTACACAGCCCCCTATGGCTACACCTTC,CASSPQYTAPYGYTF,TRBV10-2,15,-,TRBJ1-2,-
TGTGCCAGCAGCCGAACCGGGACAGGCGAATACGAGCAGTACTTC,CASSRTGTGEYEQYF,TRBV7-6,15,-,TRBJ2-7,TRBD1
TGTGCCATCAGTGGTACCGGGACAGGGTGGTCACCCCTCCACTTT,CAISGTGTGWSPLHF,TRBV10-3,15,-,TRBJ1-6,TRBD1
TGCGCCAGCAGCCAACGACAGGGAATCTACGAGCAGTACTTC,CASSQRQGIYEQYF,TRBV4-1,14,-,TRBJ2-7,TRBD1
TGTGCCAGCAGCGTTCGCCTGGGGAGTGAAGCTTTCTTT,CASSVRLGSEAFF,TRBV9,13,-,TRBJ1-1,-
TGCGCCAGCAGTGACGTAGCGGGAGAGGGAAGCACAGATACGCAGTATTTT,CASSDVAGEGSTDTQYF,TRBV10-1,17,-,TRBJ2-3,TRBD2
TGTGCCAGTGAGGGGGCGTCCATCATGAACACTGAAGCTTTCTTT,CASEGASIMNTEAFF,TRBV19,15,-,TRBJ1-1,TRBD1
TGTGCCAGCAGCCAAGTCGGGGGGGACTATGGCTACACCTTC,CASSQVGGDYGYTF,TRBV3-1/TRBV3-2,14,-,TRBJ1-2,-
TGTGCCAGCAGCTTATCTAACACCGGGGAGCTGTTTTTT,CASSLSNTGELFF,TRBV7-9,13,-,TRBJ2-2,-
TGTGCCAGTAGTATCGGGGCAGGGAGGTACGAGCAGTACTTC,CASSIGAGRYEQYF,TRBV19,14,-,TRBJ2-7,-
TGCGCCAGCAGCTTGGAGCCAACTAATGAAAAACTGTTTTTT,CASSLEPTNEKLFF,TRBV5-1,14,-,TRBJ1-4,-
TGTGCCAGTAGTAGGACGACAGCTTCTAACTATGGCTACACCTTC,CASSRTTASNYGYTF,TRBV19,15,-,TRBJ1-2,-
TGTGCCAGCAGTGGCAGGGACAACTCCTACGAGCAGTACTTC,CASSGRDNSYEQYF,TRBV2,14,-,TRBJ2-7,-
TGCAGTGCTGGCGGCTACGAGCAGTACTTC,CSAGGYEQYF,TRBV20-1,10,-,TRBJ2-7,-
TGTGCCAGCAGTTTAGGGACAGGGCAAGAGACCCAGTACTTC,CASSLGTGQETQYF,TRBV28,14,few,TRBJ2-5,TRBD1
TGTGCCAGTAGACCAACTAGCGGGCATTCCTTGAACACCGGGGAGCTGTTTTTT,CASRPTSGHSLNTGELFF,TRBV19,18,-,TRBJ2-2,TRBD2
TGCGCCAGCAGCCCAGACGGGGATGAAAAACTGTTTTTT,CASSPDGDEKLFF,TRBV5-1,13,-,TRBJ1-4,-
TGTGCCAGCAGCTGGACTACGCCTGTGGTAGAGCAGTACTTC,CASSWTTPVVEQYF,TRBV7-2,14,-,TRBJ2-7,-
TGTGCCAGCAGCCAAGACAGGGAAAGCACAGATACGCAGTATTTT,CASSQDRESTDTQYF,TRBV11-2,15,-,TRBJ2-3,TRBD1
TGTGCCAGCAGCTTGGCGACAGGGGGCTACGAGCAGTACTTC,CASSLATGGYEQYF,TRBV5-4,14,-,TRBJ2-7,TRBD1
TGTGCCAGCAGCTTAATCGTGGGCGATGAGCAGTTCTTC,CASSLIVGDEQFF,TRBV11-3,13,once,TRBJ2-1,-
TGTGCCAGCAGTTCCCGGACAGGGAATGAAAAACTGTTTTTT,CASSSRTGNEKLFF,TRBV28,14,-,TRBJ1-4,TRBD1
TGTGCCAGTAGGGGAGTCGGCGGGGGCCGGAATGAGCAGTTCTTC,CASRGVGGGRNEQFF,TRBV19,15,-,TRBJ2-1,-
TGTGCCAGCAGCCGTTCTGAGGGGGTCGGTGAGCAGTACTTC,CASSRSEGVGEQYF,TRBV3-1/TRBV3-2,14,once,TRBJ2-7,-
TGTGCCATCAGTGAATCCCGGCAGGGGGGCACTGAAGCTTTCTTT,CAISESRQGGTEAFF,TRBV10-3,15,-,TRBJ1-1,TRBD1
TGTGCCAGCAGTGATCGCAGGAGAAACACCATATATTTT,CASSDRRRNTIYF,TRBV2,13,-,TRBJ1-3,-
TGTGCCAGCAGCGCCAGGACAAGCGCTGGAAACACCATATATTTT,CASSARTSAGNTIYF,TRBV7-2,15,-,TRBJ1-3,-
TGCGCCAGCAGCTTGGCTAGGACAGTGAGCACAGATACGCAGTATTTT,CASSLARTVSTDTQYF,TRBV5-1,16,-,TRBJ2-3,-